This T cell receptor beta chain was captured by sequencing in a study of cytomegalovirus exposure and HLA in healthy donors. Notes on the study in general: In a later analysis, TCR beta V- and J-gene trimming showed a link to a missense DCLRE1C variant.

PCR amplification relied on 60 Vbeta primers (plus 13 Jbeta primers). The assay was immunoSEQ multiplex PCR, and TCRdb's table has in-frame clones only and misses some. This repertoire shows some 160,000 clones, 65% to 85% found once; its top ten account for about 3.7%. As regards this clone: Its target is unknown.

This clonotype was sampled from a male donor in good health and CMV-seronegative. Material: PBMCs.

The CDR3 reads CASSLTGAYGYTF. The CDR3 DNA is TGCGCCAGCAGCTTGACAGGGGCATATGGCTACACCTTC. The chain is built from TRBV5-1 and TRBJ1-2; 7 bases are shared with TRBD1. The CDR3 spans 13 residues. The V gene's germline CDR1 is SGHRS and CDR2 YFSETQ. Germline trimming cut 1 base from V and 5 bases from J; bases unmatched to any gene: 2. The full variable domain, with the rest looked up from reference TRBV5-1 and TRBJ1-2, is KAGVTQTPRYLIKTRGQQVTLSCSPISGHRSVSWYQQTPGQGLQFLFEYFSETQRNKGNFPGRFSGRQFSNSRSEMNVSTLELGDSALYLCASSLTGAYGYTFGSGTRLTVV.